This T cell receptor (beta chain) was profiled in a study of CD8+CD57+ T cells in acquired aplastic anemia. For the study at large: Reads per healthy sample averaged roughly 9.9 million (CD4+) and some 12 million (CD8+). Broader study findings: Statistical testing detected no significant gap in CD8+ Simpson's diversity between patients and controls.

This clonotype has at least ten counts. Antigen specificity is unknown. Profiles of TCR beta VDJ and CDR3 were generated from a genomic DNA template. Each CDR3 protein is one row after TCRdb ran MiXCR on the reads. Counted here are around 200,000 distinct CDR3 sequences, around 50% occurring once; the ten biggest clones make up 15% to 20%. CDR1 SGHTA and CDR2 FQGNSA come from the germline V gene. The junction had 9 bases not matched to a gene; V was cut back by 4 bases and J by 0 bases. CDR3 length equals 17 residues. The chain couples TRBV7-2 to TRBJ1-3, with 7 bases aligning to TRBD1. The material sequenced was sorted CD4+, CD8+, or CD8+CD57+ T cells (not recorded which) from PBMCs. The sequence was collected from a human donor in good health, serving as a control. The CDR3 region is CASSSNHRGVSGNTIYF. CDR3 coding DNA: TGTGCCAGCAGCTCAAATCACAGGGGCGTCTCTGGAAACACCATATATTTT.